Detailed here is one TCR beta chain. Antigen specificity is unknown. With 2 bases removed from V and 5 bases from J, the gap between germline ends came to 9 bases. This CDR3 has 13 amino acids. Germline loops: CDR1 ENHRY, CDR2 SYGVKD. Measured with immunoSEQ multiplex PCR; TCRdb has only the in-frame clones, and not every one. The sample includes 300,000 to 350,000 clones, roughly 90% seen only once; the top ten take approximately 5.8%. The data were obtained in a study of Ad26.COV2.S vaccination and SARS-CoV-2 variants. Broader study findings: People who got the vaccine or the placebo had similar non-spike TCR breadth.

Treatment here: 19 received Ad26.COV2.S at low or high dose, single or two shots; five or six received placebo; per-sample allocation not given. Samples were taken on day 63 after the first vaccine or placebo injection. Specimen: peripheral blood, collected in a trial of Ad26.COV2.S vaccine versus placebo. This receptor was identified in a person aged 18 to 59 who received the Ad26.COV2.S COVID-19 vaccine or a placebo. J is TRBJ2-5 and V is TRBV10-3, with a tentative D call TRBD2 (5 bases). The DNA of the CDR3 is TGTGCCATCAGTGAGAGGGAGAAGGAGACCCAGTACTTC. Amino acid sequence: CAISEREKETQYF.